What follows are 22 T cell receptor beta chains derived from one specimen sequenced in a study of T cell clusters in autoimmune cytopenias. TRB was amplified from 250 ng of peripheral blood genomic DNA per sample. TRB was amplified by touch-down multiplex PCR, primer pools A and B combined. One entry per CDR3 protein, without DNA, is what TCRdb gives after re-calling the multiplex PCR reads. The sample data list about 3,500 distinct CDR3 sequences. The data were also submitted as part of a second study, on T cell repertoires in aging, cancer and after chemotherapy.

Sequencing was done on a sample of peripheral blood. These receptor sequences come from a human donor in good health.

V usage is TRBV15 and J usage is TRBJ1-1; TCRdb's D call, TRBD1, is unchecked because there is no DNA. Germline CDR1 reads LNHNV; CDR2 reads YYDKDF (reference sequence). The CDR3 runs 14 residues. The CDR3 loop reads CATSNPTANTEAFF.

This clonotype registers medium-sized (0.01 to 0.1%) by frequency. The rearrangement links TRBV18 to TRBJ2-5; lacking DNA, the TRBD1 call made by TCRdb goes unchecked. CDR3 size: 13 residues. The germline CDR1 and CDR2 sequences are KGHSH and LQKENI. CDR3 sequence: CASSAGTQETQYF.

This chain joins TRBV27 and TRBJ2-1. Germline V CDR1 and CDR2: MNHEY, SMNVEV (reference sequence). This CDR3 has 14 residues. CDR3: CASSPTLRGNEQFF.

Measured by frequency, this clonotype is medium-sized. This chain connects TRBV19 to TRBJ1-4. This CDR3 has 15 residues. From germline, CDR1 is LNHDA and CDR2 SQIVND (reference sequence). The CDR3 sequence is CASSSDRATNEKLFF. Based on the CDR3 plus reference TRBV19 and TRBJ1-4, the full variable domain is DGGITQSPKYLFRKEGQNVTLSCEQNLNHDAMYWYRQDPGQGLRLIYYSQIVNDFQKGDIAEGYSVSREKKESFPLTVTSAQKNPTAFYLCASSSDRATNEKLFFGSGTQLSVL.

CDR3: CASSRLTGNARKENQYF. The chain is built from TRBV19 and TRBJ2-5; the D call from TCRdb, TRBD1, cannot be confirmed without DNA. The CDR3 totals 17 residues. Germline V gene sequence: CDR1 LNHDA, CDR2 SQIVND (reference sequence).

This clonotype is called medium-sized based on its frequency. The CDR3 region is CASSFGGTGELFF. The chain is built from TRBV27 and TRBJ2-2; the TCRdb call, TRBD1, lacks DNA for checking. This CDR3 contains 13 residues. The germline gives CDR1 MNHEY, CDR2 SMNVEV (reference sequence).

J is TRBJ2-3 and V is TRBV12-3 or TRBV12-4; TCRdb's D gene call, TRBD2, goes unchecked for lack of DNA. CDR3 length equals 15 residues. The CDR3 protein is CASSLQAGGTDTQYF.

Judged by frequency, this clonotype is medium-sized (0.01 to 0.1%). The rearrangement links TRBV6-5 to TRBJ2-7. The CDR3 covers 13 residues. Germline values: CDR1 MNHEY, CDR2 SVGAGI. This chain's CDR3 is CASSRHHDYEQYF.

V and J are TRBV28 and TRBJ1-2. Germline V gene sequence: CDR1 MDHEN, CDR2 SYDVKM. The CDR3 has 14 residues. The CDR3 here is CASSPIERNYGYTF.

This chain uses TRBV6-4 with TRBJ1-6; absent DNA, TCRdb's TRBD1 call cannot be checked. Germline assignment: CDR1 MRHNA and CDR2 SNTAGT. This CDR3 contains 15 residues. CDR3 residues: CASSDSTGENSPLHF.

By frequency, this clonotype is medium-sized (0.01 to 0.1%). V gene TRBV6-1 combines with J gene TRBJ1-4; TCRdb picks TRBD1, but there is no DNA to check that call. The CDR3 extends over 15 amino acids. Germline V gene lookup returns CDR1 MNHNS and CDR2 SASEGT. The CDR3 loop is CASSVTGEGNEKLFF.

CDR3 sequence reads: CASSQTGGRGEKLFF. The chain has TRBV27 and TRBJ1-4; absent DNA, TCRdb's TRBD1 call cannot be checked. Germline CDR1 MNHEY, CDR2 SMNVEV (reference sequence). CDR3 size: 15 residues.

The V call is TRBV27, the J call TRBJ1-5; the D call of TRBD1 rests on TCRdb alone, since no DNA is present to check it. CDR1 and CDR2 from the germline V gene are MNHEY and SMNVEV (reference sequence). This CDR3 has 13 amino acids. The CDR3 sequence is CASGGQGKQPQHF.

V and J are TRBV27 and TRBJ2-7. The CDR3 contains 14 residues. In germline, CDR1 is MNHEY, CDR2 SMNVEV (reference sequence). CDR3 sequence reads: CASSLGRMGNEQYF.

The chain employs TRBV6-2 or TRBV6-3 and TRBJ2-3. Germline assignment: CDR1 MNHEY and CDR2 SVGEGT. This CDR3 comprises 11 residues. The CDR3: CATENLDTQYF.

According to its frequency, this clonotype is medium-sized. The rearrangement joins TRBV15 to TRBJ1-3. The CDR3 consists of 13 residues. Germline CDR1 LNHNV, CDR2 YYDKDF (reference sequence). The CDR3 sequence is CATRQGAGNTIYF.

Considering frequency, this clonotype is large (0.1 to 1%). This CDR3 reads CASSDGYNEQFF. The chain uses TRBV19 and TRBJ2-1. The CDR3 runs to 12 residues. CDR1 is LNHDA, CDR2 SQIVND, per germline (reference sequence). The complete variable domain, with remaining parts taken from reference TRBV19 and TRBJ2-1, reads DGGITQSPKYLFRKEGQNVTLSCEQNLNHDAMYWYRQDPGQGLRLIYYSQIVNDFQKGDIAEGYSVSREKKESFPLTVTSAQKNPTAFYLCASSDGYNEQFFGPGTRLTVL.

Its frequency marks this clonotype as medium-sized. The rearrangement links TRBV19 to TRBJ1-2; there is no DNA to check the TCRdb D call of TRBD1. Germline values: CDR1 LNHDA, CDR2 SQIVND (reference sequence). This CDR3 contains 14 residues. This CDR3 is CASSTTGGSGGYTF.

This chain links TRBV10-3 with TRBJ1-3. This CDR3 has 12 amino acids. Germline-derived CDR1 and CDR2 are ENHRY and SYGVKD. The CDR3 is CAIAGSGNTIYF.

This chain uses TRBV7-9 with TRBJ1-1; TCRdb calls TRBD1, which cannot be checked without DNA. Germline V CDR1 and CDR2: SEHNR, FQNEAQ (reference sequence). CDR3 length: 14 amino acids. The CDR3: CASSLVGQSTEAFF.

The chain is built from TRBV5-4 and TRBJ2-5; the TCRdb call, TRBD1, lacks DNA for checking. The CDR3 totals 15 residues. Germline lookup yields CDR1 SGHNT and CDR2 YYREEE (reference sequence). CDR3 residues: CASSLGTGDPETQYF.

This chain links TRBV6-2 or TRBV6-3 with TRBJ1-2. Germline values: CDR1 MNHEY, CDR2 SVGEGT. The CDR3 spans 12 residues. This CDR3 is CATSVGTYGYTF.